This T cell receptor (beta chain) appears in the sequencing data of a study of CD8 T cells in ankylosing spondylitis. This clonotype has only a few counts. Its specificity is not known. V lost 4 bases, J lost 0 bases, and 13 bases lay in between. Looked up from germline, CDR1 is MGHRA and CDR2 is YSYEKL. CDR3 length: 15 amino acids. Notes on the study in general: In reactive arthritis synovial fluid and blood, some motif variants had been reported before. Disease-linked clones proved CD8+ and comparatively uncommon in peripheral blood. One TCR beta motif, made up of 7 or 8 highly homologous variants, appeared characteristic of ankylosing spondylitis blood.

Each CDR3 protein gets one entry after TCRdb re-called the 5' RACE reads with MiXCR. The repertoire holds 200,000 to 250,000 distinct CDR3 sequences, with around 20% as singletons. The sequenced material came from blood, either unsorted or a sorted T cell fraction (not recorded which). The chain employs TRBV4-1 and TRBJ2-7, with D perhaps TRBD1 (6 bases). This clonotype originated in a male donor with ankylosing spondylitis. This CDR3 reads CASSPRTAVSYEQYF. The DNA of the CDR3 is TGCGCCAGCAGCCCCCGGACAGCTGTCTCCTACGAGCAGTACTTC.